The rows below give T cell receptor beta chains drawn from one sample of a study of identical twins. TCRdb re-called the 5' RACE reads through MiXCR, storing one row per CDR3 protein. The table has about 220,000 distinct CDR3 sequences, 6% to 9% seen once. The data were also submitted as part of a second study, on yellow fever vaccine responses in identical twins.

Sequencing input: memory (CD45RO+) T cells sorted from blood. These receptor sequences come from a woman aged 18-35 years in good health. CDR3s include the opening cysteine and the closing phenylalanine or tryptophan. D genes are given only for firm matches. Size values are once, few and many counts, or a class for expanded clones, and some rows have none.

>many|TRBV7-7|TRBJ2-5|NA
CASSFLRGETQYF
TGTGCTAGCAGCTTCTTAAGGGGCGAGACCCAGTACTTC
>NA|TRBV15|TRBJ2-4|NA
CATGGGNQNIQYF
TGTGCCACCGGCGGGGGCAACCAAAACATTCAGTACTTC
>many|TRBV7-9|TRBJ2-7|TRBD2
CASSVISGSMPYEQYF
TGTGCCAGCAGCGTCATTAGCGGGAGTATGCCCTACGAGCAGTACTTC
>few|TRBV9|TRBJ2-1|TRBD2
CASSERGDSLTNEQFF
TGTGCCAGCAGCGAACGGGGGGACTCCTTAACCAATGAGCAGTTCTTC
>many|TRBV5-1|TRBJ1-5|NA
CASSLGQSTPQHF
TGCGCCAGCAGCTTGGGCCAGTCTACGCCCCAGCATTTT
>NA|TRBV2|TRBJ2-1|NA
CASSEALKGRSYNEQFF
TGTGCCAGCAGTGAAGCGCTTAAGGGACGATCCTACAATGAGCAGTTCTTC
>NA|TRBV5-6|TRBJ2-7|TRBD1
CASNRQGIGYEQYF
TGTGCCAGCAACCGACAGGGGATAGGCTACGAGCAGTACTTC
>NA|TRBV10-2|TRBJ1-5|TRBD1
CASGTVSNQPQHF
TGCGCCAGCGGGACAGTTAGCAATCAGCCCCAGCATTTT
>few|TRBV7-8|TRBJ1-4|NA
CAIKGERNEKLFF
TGTGCCATCAAGGGGGAGAGGAATGAAAAACTGTTTTTT
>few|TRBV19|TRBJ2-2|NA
CASSIGANTGELFF
TGTGCCAGTAGTATAGGAGCGAACACCGGGGAGCTGTTTTTT
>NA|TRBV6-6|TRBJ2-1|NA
CASSNRDEQFF
TGTGCCAGCAGTAACCGGGATGAGCAGTTCTTC
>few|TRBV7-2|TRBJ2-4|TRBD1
CASSLEGAIAKNIQYF
TGTGCCAGCAGCTTAGAGGGGGCAATAGCCAAAAACATTCAGTACTTC
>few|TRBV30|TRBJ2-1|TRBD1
CAWSVRGTGAARVNEQFF
TGTGCCTGGAGTGTACGGGGGACAGGGGCTGCGAGAGTCAATGAGCAGTTCTTC
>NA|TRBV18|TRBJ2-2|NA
CASSPQSTAGELFF
TGTGCCAGCTCACCACAGAGTACGGCCGGGGAGCTGTTTTTT
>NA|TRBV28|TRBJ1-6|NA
CASSSGRNNSPLHF
TGTGCCAGCAGTTCCGGACGGAATAATTCACCCCTCCACTTT
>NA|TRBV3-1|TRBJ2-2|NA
CASSQVRSTGELFF
TGTGCCAGCAGCCAAGTCAGGTCCACCGGGGAGCTGTTTTTT
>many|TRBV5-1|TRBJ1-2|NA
CASTEGGHYGYTF
TGCGCCAGCACTGAGGGGGGGCACTATGGCTACACCTTC
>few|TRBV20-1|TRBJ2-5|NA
CSAQRLGYQETQYF
TGCAGTGCGCAACGGCTGGGGTACCAAGAGACCCAGTACTTC
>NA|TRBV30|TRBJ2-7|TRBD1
CAWSPTGGPEQYF
TGTGCCTGGAGTCCAACAGGGGGGCCCGAGCAGTACTTC
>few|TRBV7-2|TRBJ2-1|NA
CASSLGLLDYNEQFF
TGTGCCAGCAGCCTTGGACTCCTAGATTACAATGAGCAGTTCTTC
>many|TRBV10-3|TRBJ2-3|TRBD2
CAIQGLAGDTDTQYF
TGTGCCATCCAAGGACTAGCGGGGGACACAGATACGCAGTATTTT
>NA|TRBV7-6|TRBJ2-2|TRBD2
CASSSGLAGFSGELFF
TGTGCCAGCAGCTCAGGACTAGCGGGGTTTTCCGGGGAGCTGTTTTTT
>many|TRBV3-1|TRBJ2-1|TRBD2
CASSPGLASDHEQFF
TGTGCCAGCAGTCCGGGACTAGCGTCGGACCATGAGCAGTTCTTC
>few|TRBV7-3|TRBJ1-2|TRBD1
CASSTGTGVGYTF
TGTGCCAGCAGTACCGGGACAGGAGTAGGCTACACCTTC